The following is a T cell receptor (beta chain) sequence with its context. Trimming shortened V by 5 bases and J by 6 bases, and 11 bases separated the two germline ends. The CDR3 is 13 residues long. From germline, CDR1 is SGHVS and CDR2 FNYEAQ. The data derive from a study of fetal regulatory T cell absence and autoimmunity. The data were produced by immunoSEQ multiplex PCR, yet TCRdb's version contains in-frame clones alone and is incomplete. The sample includes around 100,000 clones, 72% seen only once; the top ten take 2%. This clonotype was sampled from a male donor with IPEX syndrome. V is TRBV7-6 and J is TRBJ2-1, with a possible D match to TRBD2 (5 bases). Material for sequencing was pancreas tissue. The CDR3 region is CASSQPSPNEQFF. The CDR3 DNA follows: TGTGCCAGCAGCCAGCCTAGCCCCAATGAGCAGTTCTTC.